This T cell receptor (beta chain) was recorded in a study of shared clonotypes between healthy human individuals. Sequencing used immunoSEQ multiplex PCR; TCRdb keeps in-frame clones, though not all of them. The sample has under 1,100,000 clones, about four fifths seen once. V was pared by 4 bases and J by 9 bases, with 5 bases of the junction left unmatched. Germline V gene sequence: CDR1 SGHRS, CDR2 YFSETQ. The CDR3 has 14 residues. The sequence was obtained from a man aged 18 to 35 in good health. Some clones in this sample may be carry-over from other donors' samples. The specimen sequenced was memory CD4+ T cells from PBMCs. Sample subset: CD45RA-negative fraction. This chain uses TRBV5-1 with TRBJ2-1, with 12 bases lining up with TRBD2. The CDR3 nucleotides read TGCGCCAGCAGCGTGGGACTAGCGGGTGGTGAGCAGTTCTTC. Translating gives CASSVGLAGGEQFF.